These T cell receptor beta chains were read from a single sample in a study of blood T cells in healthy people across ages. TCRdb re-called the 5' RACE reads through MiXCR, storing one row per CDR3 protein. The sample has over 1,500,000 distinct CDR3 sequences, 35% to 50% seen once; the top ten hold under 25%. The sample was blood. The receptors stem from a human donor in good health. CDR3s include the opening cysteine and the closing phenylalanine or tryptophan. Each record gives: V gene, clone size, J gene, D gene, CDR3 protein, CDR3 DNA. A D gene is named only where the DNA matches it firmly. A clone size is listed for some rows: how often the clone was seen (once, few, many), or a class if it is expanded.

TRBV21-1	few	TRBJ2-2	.	CATSLTRDRGTGELFF	TGTGCCACATCTCTCACCCGGGACAGGGGCACCGGGGAGCTGTTTTTT
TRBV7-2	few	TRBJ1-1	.	CASSFPEVSRAFF	TGTGCCAGCAGCTTTCCCGAGGTTTCCAGGGCTTTCTTT
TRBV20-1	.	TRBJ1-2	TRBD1	CSARVRDRGQDGYTF	TGCAGTGCTAGAGTCCGGGACAGGGGGCAAGATGGCTACACCTTC
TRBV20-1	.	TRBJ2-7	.	CSAETGTYEQYF	TGCAGTGCTGAGACAGGAACCTACGAGCAGTACTTC
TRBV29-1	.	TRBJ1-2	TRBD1	CSVAGGSYGYTF	TGCAGCGTCGCAGGGGGGAGCTATGGCTACACCTTC
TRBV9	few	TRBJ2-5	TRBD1	CASSSTTGDGETQYF	TGTGCCAGCAGCTCAACGACAGGGGATGGGGAGACCCAGTACTTC
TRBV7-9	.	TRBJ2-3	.	CASSPPRLGRSTDTQYF	TGTGCCAGCAGCCCTCCCCGGTTGGGTAGGAGCACAGATACGCAGTATTTT
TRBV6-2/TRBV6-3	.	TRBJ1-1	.	CASRRDQMNTEAFF	TGTGCCAGCAGACGCGACCAGATGAACACTGAAGCTTTCTTT
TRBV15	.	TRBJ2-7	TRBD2	CATSLRGRAYEQYF	TGTGCCACCAGCCTCCGAGGGAGGGCCTACGAGCAGTACTTC
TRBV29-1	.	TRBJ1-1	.	CSALAGFTEAFF	TGCAGCGCCTTGGCGGGGTTCACTGAAGCTTTCTTT
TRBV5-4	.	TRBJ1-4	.	CASSPGHPDGELFF	TGTGCCAGCAGCCCGGGACACCCCGACGGGGAACTGTTTTTT
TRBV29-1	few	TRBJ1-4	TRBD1	CSVATGGDEKLFF	TGCAGCGTGGCGACAGGGGGGGATGAAAAACTGTTTTTT
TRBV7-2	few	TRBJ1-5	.	CASSLSGRYQPQHF	TGTGCCAGCAGCTTATCGGGCCGATATCAGCCCCAGCATTTT
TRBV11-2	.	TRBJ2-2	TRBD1	CASSLATGGHGELFF	TGTGCCAGCAGCTTAGCGACAGGGGGCCACGGGGAGCTGTTTTTT
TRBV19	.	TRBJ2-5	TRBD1	CASGRAGGEETQYF	TGTGCCTCGGGTCGGGCAGGGGGTGAAGAGACCCAGTACTTC
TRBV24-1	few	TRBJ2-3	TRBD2	CATSDASGTSGTDTQYF	TGTGCCACCAGTGACGCCTCCGGGACTAGCGGAACAGATACGCAGTATTTT
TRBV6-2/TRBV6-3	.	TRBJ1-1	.	CAGSPSAGWAEAFF	TGTGCCGGCAGTCCTTCGGCCGGATGGGCTGAAGCTTTCTTT
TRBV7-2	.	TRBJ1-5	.	CANSLRSPGQGSNQPQHF	TGTGCCAACAGCCTCCGAAGCCCGGGACAAGGTAGCAATCAGCCCCAGCATTTT
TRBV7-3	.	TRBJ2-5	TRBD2	CASSLGHGGVQETQYF	TGTGCCAGCAGCTTAGGCCACGGGGGGGTACAAGAGACCCAGTACTTC
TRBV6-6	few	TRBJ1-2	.	CASSIGPGGYTF	TGTGCCAGCAGTATCGGACCCGGAGGCTACACCTTC
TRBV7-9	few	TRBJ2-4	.	CASSWIQILAKNIQYF	TGTGCCAGCAGCTGGATACAGATATTAGCCAAAAACATTCAGTACTTC
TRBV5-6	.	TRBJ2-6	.	CASSSSPGSAGANVLTF	TGTGCCAGCAGCTCTTCTCCGGGAAGCGCTGGGGCCAACGTCCTGACTTTC
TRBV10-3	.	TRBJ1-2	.	CAISALRADYGYTF	TGTGCCATCAGTGCCCTCCGTGCGGACTATGGCTACACCTTC
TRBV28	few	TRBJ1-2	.	CASGSGQNYGYTF	TGTGCCAGCGGCTCCGGACAGAACTATGGCTACACCTTC
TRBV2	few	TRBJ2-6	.	CASRKGHSGANVLTF	TGTGCCAGCAGGAAAGGGCACTCTGGGGCCAACGTCCTGACTTTC
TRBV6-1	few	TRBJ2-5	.	CASSEAPSTGLETQYF	TGTGCCAGCAGTGAAGCACCGTCTACAGGGTTGGAGACCCAGTACTTC
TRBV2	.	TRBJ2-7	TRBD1	CASKGQGAFEQYF	TGTGCCAGCAAAGGACAGGGGGCGTTCGAGCAGTACTTC
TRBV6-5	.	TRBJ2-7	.	CASSYSMAASYEQYF	TGTGCCAGCAGTTACTCGATGGCAGCCTCCTACGAGCAGTACTTC
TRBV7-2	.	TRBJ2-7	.	CASSLEFRGKYF	TGTGCCAGCAGCTTAGAGTTTCGGGGGAAGTACTTC
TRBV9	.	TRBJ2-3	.	CASSPLLTDTQYF	TGTGCCAGCAGCCCCCTCCTCACAGATACGCAGTATTTT
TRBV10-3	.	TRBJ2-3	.	CAISEGEQQYF	TGTGCCATTTCTGAGGGGGAACAGCAGTATTTT
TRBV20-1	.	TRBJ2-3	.	CSASTSRTDTQYF	TGCAGTGCCTCCACTAGCCGCACAGATACGCAGTATTTT
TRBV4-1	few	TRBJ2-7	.	CASSQEQPTYEQYF	TGCGCCAGCAGCCAAGAGCAGCCCACCTACGAGCAGTACTTC
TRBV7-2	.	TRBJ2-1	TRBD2	CASSPLGTSYGGAQFF	TGTGCCAGCAGCCCGTTGGGGACTAGCTACGGAGGTGCGCAGTTCTTC
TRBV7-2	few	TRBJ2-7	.	CASSLDRVPYEQYF	TGTGCCAGCAGCTTAGATAGGGTGCCCTACGAGCAGTACTTC
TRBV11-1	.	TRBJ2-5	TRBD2	CASSSPTSGGPHAAGKETQYF	TGTGCCAGCAGCTCCCCGACTAGCGGGGGACCACACGCTGCCGGTAAAGAGACCCAGTACTTC
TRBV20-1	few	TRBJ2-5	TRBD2	CSAGLILAGIETQYF	TGCAGTGCTGGTCTAATACTAGCGGGGATAGAGACCCAGTACTTC
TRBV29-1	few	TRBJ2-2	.	CSVELREPNTGELFF	TGCAGCGTTGAGTTGAGGGAACCGAACACCGGGGAGCTGTTTTTT
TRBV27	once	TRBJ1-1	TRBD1	CASSFTQGLGPTEAFF	TGTGCCAGCAGTTTTACACAGGGGTTAGGTCCCACTGAAGCTTTCTTT
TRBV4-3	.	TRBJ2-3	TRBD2	CASSQGQGLAGTTDTQYF	TGCGCCAGCAGCCAAGGTCAGGGGCTAGCGGGGACCACAGATACGCAGTATTTT
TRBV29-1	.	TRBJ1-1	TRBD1	CSVGRGLSTEAFF	TGCAGCGTGGGCAGGGGGCTGAGCACTGAAGCTTTCTTT
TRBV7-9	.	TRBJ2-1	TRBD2	CASSSLAGGAYEQFF	TGTGCCAGCAGCTCGCTAGCGGGGGGGGCGTATGAGCAGTTCTTC
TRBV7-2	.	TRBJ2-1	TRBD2	CASRGLAGGRSSYNEQFF	TGTGCCAGCAGGGGACTAGCGGGGGGCCGGAGCTCCTACAATGAGCAGTTCTTC
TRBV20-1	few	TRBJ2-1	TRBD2	CSAKIAGGESSYNEQFF	TGCAGTGCCAAAATAGCGGGGGGAGAATCGTCCTACAATGAGCAGTTCTTC
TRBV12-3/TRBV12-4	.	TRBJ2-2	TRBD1	CASKPAQGASGELFF	TGTGCCAGCAAACCCGCTCAGGGGGCCTCCGGGGAGCTGTTTTTT
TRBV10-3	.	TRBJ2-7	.	CAISDPGLNEQYF	TGTGCCATCAGTGATCCCGGGCTAAACGAGCAGTACTTC
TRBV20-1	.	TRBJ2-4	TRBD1	CSARDSTIAKTIQYF	TGCAGTGCCAGGGACAGCACTATAGCCAAAACCATTCAGTACTTC
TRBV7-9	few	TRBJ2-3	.	CASSLRFGTYTDTQYF	TGTGCCAGCAGCTTAAGGTTCGGGACATACACAGATACGCAGTATTTT
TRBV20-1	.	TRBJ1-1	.	CSARDFSVYMNTEAFF	TGCAGTGCTAGAGATTTTTCAGTCTACATGAACACTGAAGCTTTCTTT
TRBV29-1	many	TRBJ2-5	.	CSVEGSGVETQYF	TGCAGCGTTGAAGGATCAGGGGTGGAGACCCAGTACTTC
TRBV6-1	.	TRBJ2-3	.	CASSEAGEGYWNTDTQYF	TGTGCCAGCAGTGAAGCGGGCGAGGGGTATTGGAACACAGATACGCAGTATTTT
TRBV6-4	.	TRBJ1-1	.	CASREKENTEAFF	TGTGCCAGCAGGGAAAAGGAGAACACTGAAGCTTTCTTT